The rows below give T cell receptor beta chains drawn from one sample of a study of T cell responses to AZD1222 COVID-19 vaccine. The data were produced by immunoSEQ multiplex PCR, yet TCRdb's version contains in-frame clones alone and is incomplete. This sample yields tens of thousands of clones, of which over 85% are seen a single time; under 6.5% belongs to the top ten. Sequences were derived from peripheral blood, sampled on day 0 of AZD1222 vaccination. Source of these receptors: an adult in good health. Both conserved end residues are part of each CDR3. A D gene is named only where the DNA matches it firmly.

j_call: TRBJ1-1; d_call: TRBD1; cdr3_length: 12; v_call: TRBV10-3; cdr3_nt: TGTGCCATCAGTGAGGACAGGGGTCCAGCTTTCTTT; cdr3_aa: CAISEDRGPAFF
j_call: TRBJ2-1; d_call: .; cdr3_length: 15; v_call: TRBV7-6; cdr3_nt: TGTGCCAGCAGCCCATTGCTAGCGACGATCGATGAGCAGTTCTTC; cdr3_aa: CASSPLLATIDEQFF
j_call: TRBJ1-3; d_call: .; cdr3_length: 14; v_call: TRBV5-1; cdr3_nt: TGCGCCAGCAGCTTGGGGGTTGGTGGAAACACCATATATTTT; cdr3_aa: CASSLGVGGNTIYF
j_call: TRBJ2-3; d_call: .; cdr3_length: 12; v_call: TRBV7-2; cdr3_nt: TGTGCCAGCAGTTTTGAGACAGATACGCAGTATTTT; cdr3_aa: CASSFETDTQYF
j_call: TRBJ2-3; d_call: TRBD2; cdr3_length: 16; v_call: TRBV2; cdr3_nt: TGTGCCAGCAGACGCAGAAGCGGGGGAGGCACAGATACGCAGTATTTT; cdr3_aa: CASRRRSGGGTDTQYF
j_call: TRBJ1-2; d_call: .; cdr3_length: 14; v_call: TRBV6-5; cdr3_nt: TGTGCCAGCACCGGGGCCAGGCAAACGGGGGGCTACACCTTC; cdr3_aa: CASTGARQTGGYTF
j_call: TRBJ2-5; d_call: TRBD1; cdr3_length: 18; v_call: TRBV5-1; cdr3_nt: TGCGCCAGCAGCCCAAGAGGTTCTGGACAGGGGGCTAGCGAGACCCAGTACTTC; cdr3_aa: CASSPRGSGQGASETQYF
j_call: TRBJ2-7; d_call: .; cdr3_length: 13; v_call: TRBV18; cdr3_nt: TGTGCCAGCTCACCAATCGGTCTCTACGAGCAGTACTTC; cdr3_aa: CASSPIGLYEQYF
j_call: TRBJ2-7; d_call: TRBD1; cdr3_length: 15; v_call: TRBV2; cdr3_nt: TGTGCCAGCAGTGCTGGACAGGGAGGCTCCTACGAGCAGTACTTC; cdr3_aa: CASSAGQGGSYEQYF
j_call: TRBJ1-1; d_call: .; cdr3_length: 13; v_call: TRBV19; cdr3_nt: TGTGCCAGTACCCCCTGGGGGAACACTGAAGCTTTCTTT; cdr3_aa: CASTPWGNTEAFF